This record looks at one T cell receptor (beta chain) sequence and its context. This clone was detected only a few times. The clone's antigen remains unknown. No much larger clone is present one base from it, and per-base qualities are unavailable. To prepare the library, the immunoSEQ multiplex PCR assay was applied. A mixture of 60 forward primers for TCR Vbeta segments and 13 reverse primers for TCR Jbeta segments was used in the multiplex PCR. The CDR3 region of rearranged TCR beta genes was amplified from genomic DNA with a multiplex PCR assay. The amplified TCR beta libraries were sequenced on the Illumina HiSeq System as 87-base-pair reads. The original pipeline was this. In a later analysis, tens of millions of unique TCR beta chains were counted across the approximately 640 repertoires, and around 11 million of these chains were shared by at least two donors. Raw reads were error-corrected and collapsed into unique sequences by a nearest-neighbor algorithm in which closely related sequences were merged to remove PCR and sequencing errors. CDR3 sequences were aligned to IMGT reference sequences to assign V, D and J gene segments. For a sequence to be retained, a match of at least six nucleotides was required to both a V gene segment and a J gene segment. Rearrangements were called productive when the CDR3 lacked stop codons and stayed in frame with V and J; all others were non-productive. CDR3 was defined according to IMGT convention as the region running from the second conserved V-encoded cysteine to the conserved J-encoded phenylalanine. The earlier analysis of a few hundred of the donors excluded sequences that lacked an unambiguous match to a single V gene segment. An earlier analysis of 587 of the donors classified V segments as functional when productive rearrangements were above 56.7% and as segregating when the standard deviation between donors was above 5%. A statistical classification framework was developed to diagnose cytomegalovirus status using the catalog of TCR beta chain sequences. In a later analysis, V and J genes were assigned by comparing TCR nucleotide sequences against IMGT/GENE-DB human TR gene sequences. In a later analysis, CDR3 sequences and most-parsimonious VDJ recombination scenarios were assigned using the TCRdist pipeline. In a later analysis, every TCR beta chain was defined by the combination of its CDR3 amino acid sequence and its V-gene family, and reads without a unique V-gene family were dropped. In a later analysis, some 600 highly shared, low-generation-probability nucleotide sequences were removed to address suspected cross-contamination and a sequencing artifact. A later analysis calculated a clonal expansion index for each public chain from normalized within-repertoire ranks of inferred template counts. A later analysis computed generation probabilities with a VDJ recombination model fitted to out-of-frame rearrangements, and checked the results against IGoR. A later analysis scored TCR-TCR, TCR-HLA and TCR-CMV co-occurrence with hypergeometric tests, applying a repertoire-size bias correction to TCR pairs. To estimate false discovery rates, a later analysis permuted the HLA or CMV assignments 20 times. In a later analysis, co-occurring TCRs were grouped using DBSCAN, with TCRdist sequence similarity added in when clustering inside HLA-allele-positive subsets. Repertoires with fewer than 30,000 or more than 120,000 public chains, plus five repertoires with anomalous nucleotide sharing, were excluded from co-occurrence clustering. Here the immuneACCESS table is served through TCRdb, limited to in-frame sequences with V and J called. Missing clones are a known gap in these copies; in checked studies unresolved V genes cover under half, and the rest lacks a known reason. V and J calls plus clone size are reproduced from that table; the DNA served to infer D and trimming. Counted in this sample were 90,000 or so clones; around 80% of them appeared once. Less than 5.5% of the sample lies in the top ten.

The data stem from a study of cytomegalovirus exposure and HLA in healthy donors (dated by TCRdb to the late 2010s). The study in broad terms: In an earlier analysis of fewer than 750 of the donors, around 300 Gb of sequence data and 117 million unique TCR beta sequences from roughly 180 million T cells were reported. An early release covering roughly 600 HLA-typed donors comprised approximately 290 gigabases of sequencing data and roughly 86 million unique TCR sequences. Among the roughly 400 genotyped donors, around 79% belonged to the genetic ancestry cluster associated with self-reported Caucasian donors. The study was designed to test whether signatures of past pathogen exposure could be identified by cataloging public T cell receptors. The study used immunosequencing to profile the T cell repertoires of approximately 640 subjects and linked those repertoires to cytomegalovirus serostatus. Besides the first cohort of 550 to 750 subjects, a separate validation cohort made up of around 120 different subjects was used. The study combined high-throughput TCR immunosequencing, statistical association of individual TCRs with disease status, and machine learning to predict cytomegalovirus infection status. A later analysis re-analyzed previously published TCR beta repertoires from about 730 donors and added high-resolution HLA genotyping to study TCR occurrence patterns. Rather than using new phenotypic data, the later analysis identified candidate immune exposures from TCR beta sequences and from how often those sequences occurred across donors. To decide whether each TCR beta V gene segment behaved as functional or pseudogenic, an earlier analysis of fewer than 750 of the donors relied on high-throughput TCR beta sequencing. Donor age, sex, ethnicity and CMV serostatus were compiled alongside the repertoire data. A later genetic analysis used genome-wide SNP genotypes for about 55% of the 666 donors, treating that subset as a discovery cohort. Every discovery cohort repertoire had been produced on one sequencing platform. HLA typing covered class I and class II loci at four-digit resolution. Typing coverage varied by locus: roughly 629-630 donors for A, B, C, DRB1 and DQB1; approximately 520 for DQA1; over 600 for DPA1; 450 to 480 for DPB1. Roughly 5 DR-DQ haplotypes were handled as single units for association and clustering, since linkage in the cohort was strong. Among roughly 400 genotyped donors of the cohort, an average of around 220,000 unique TCR beta nucleotide sequences was sequenced per donor, of which about 19% were non-productive. Results the study describes overall, beyond this receptor: Most TCR sequences were observed very rarely across donors, whereas some public TCRs were present in many individuals. Broadly in line with IMGT annotations, most TCR beta V segments showed up in productive rearrangements about 87% or about 30% of the time in an earlier analysis of around 550 of the donors. A later analysis found that HLA-associated TCR beta chains were more clonally expanded and had lower generation probabilities than equally common non-associated chains. V-gene and J-gene trimming of TCR beta chains was associated with a missense DCLRE1C variant in a later genetic analysis, and the association was replicated in an independent cohort. Cytomegalovirus status was reported to be diagnosed by the classifier with high specificity and sensitivity in both the original and validation cohorts. According to a later analysis, most CMV-associated TCR beta chains appeared to be HLA-restricted, and the HLA associations seemed to be driven largely by CMV exposure. Because HLA typing was missing for some donors at each locus, association tests included only the typed subset. In a later analysis, TCR association rates were found to vary across HLA loci, with the most associated TCRs seen for DRB1 alleles and the fewest for HLA-C alleles. The authors suggested that the approach could potentially be extended to other disease states and immunological phenotypes. In vitro tests confirmed that a few of the cytomegalovirus-associated TCR beta chains recognize cytomegalovirus antigens. A total of 150 to 200 TCR beta chains were listed by the study as associated with cytomegalovirus. A group of highly shared sequence variants was considered likely to be a technical artifact of the sequencing pipeline. About 17 rarely observed V segments, including chromosome 9 orphons, were excluded from the earlier analysis of a few hundred of the donors because counts were too low. Correlated functional status among segregating V segments might be attributable to linkage disequilibrium, but an unknown experimental factor could not be ruled out. Presence/absence analyses assumed roughly uniform sequencing depth across donors, an assumption that may not hold. Compared with the roughly 700-donor mean, donors in an Asian-associated ancestry cluster had fewer N-insertions in productive TCRs, according to a later genetic analysis. A further reported finding was that TCR beta sequences accurately predicted the HLA-A and HLA-B alleles for most subjects in the first cohort. This cohort had only TCR beta chains sequenced, and the lack of alpha or paired-chain data limited which features could be detected. For the cohort, immune exposure information was limited to CMV serostatus. Because the 87-base-pair reads could not distinguish some IMGT-functional V segments, including TRBV6-2 and TRBV6-3, those segments were excluded. A later analysis reported that several top co-occurrence clusters appeared linked to parvovirus B19, influenza, CMV and Epstein-Barr virus. When HLA alleles, especially DR and DQ, strongly co-occurred, attributing TCR associations to individual alleles was difficult. At a false discovery rate of 0.05, a later analysis linked some 18,000 TCR beta sequences to specific HLA alleles.

The cohort was made up of about 610 healthy bone marrow donors. All cohort members were sampled while nominally healthy, although unrecorded immune exposures were likely present. The donor was CMV seropositive and belonged to the group of more than 250 seropositive cohort members. A peripheral blood sample was collected from each donor, and TCR beta sequencing was performed on peripheral blood mononuclear cells. Genomic DNA was extracted from the blood cell samples with the Qiagen DNeasy Blood Extraction Kit. Taken from cysteine to phenylalanine, the CDR3 has 16 residues. The only DNA kept is the CDR3, 48 bases in frame from the first base. After removal of 4 bases from V and 4 bases from J, the junction retains 8 bases not matched to a gene. CDR1 and CDR2 are drawn from the germline V gene (reference sequence): SEHNR, FQNEAQ.

Sequenced material: PBMCs. The chain couples TRBV7-9 to TRBJ2-3; TRBD1 fits 10 bases in the junction. This receptor was taken from a male donor in good health and CMV-seropositive. In nucleotide form, the sequence is TGTGCCAGCAGCTGGCCTGGGACAGGGGTCCCAGATACGCAGTATTTT. This translates into CASSWPGTGVPDTQYF.